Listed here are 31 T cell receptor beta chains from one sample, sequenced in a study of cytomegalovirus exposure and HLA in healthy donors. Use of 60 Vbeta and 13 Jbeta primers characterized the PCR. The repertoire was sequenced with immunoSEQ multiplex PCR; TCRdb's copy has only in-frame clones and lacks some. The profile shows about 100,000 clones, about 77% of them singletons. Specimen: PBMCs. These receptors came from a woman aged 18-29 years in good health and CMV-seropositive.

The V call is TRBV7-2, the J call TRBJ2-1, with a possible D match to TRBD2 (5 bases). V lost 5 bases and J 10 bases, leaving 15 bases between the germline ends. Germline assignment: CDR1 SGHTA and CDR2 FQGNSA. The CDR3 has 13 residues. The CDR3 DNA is TGTGCCAGCAGCGCCGGACGGGATCGGGAGCAGTTCTTC. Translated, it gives CASSAGRDREQFF.

The CDR3 nucleotides read TGCGCCAGCAGCTTTAGGACAGGGAGGAGTGAGCAGTTCTTC. This gives the protein CASSFRTGRSEQFF. The V gene is TRBV5-1, the J gene TRBJ2-1; 8 bases match TRBD1. Germline loops: CDR1 SGHRS, CDR2 YFSETQ. With V trimmed by 2 bases and J by 9 bases, 7 bases remained unmatched. The CDR3 contains 14 residues.

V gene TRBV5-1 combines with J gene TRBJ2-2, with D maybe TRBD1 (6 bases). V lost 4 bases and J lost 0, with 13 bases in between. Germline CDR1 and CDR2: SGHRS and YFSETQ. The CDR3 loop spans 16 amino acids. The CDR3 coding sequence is TGCGCCAGCAGCCGGACAGCGAGCCCGAACACCGGGGAGCTGTTTTTT. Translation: CASSRTASPNTGELFF.

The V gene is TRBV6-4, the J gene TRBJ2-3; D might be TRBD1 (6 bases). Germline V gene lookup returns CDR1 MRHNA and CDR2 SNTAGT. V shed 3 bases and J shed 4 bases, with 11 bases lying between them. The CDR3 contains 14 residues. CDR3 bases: TGTGCCAGCAGTGAGCAGGGGTCGGCAGATACGCAGTATTTT. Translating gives CASSEQGSADTQYF.

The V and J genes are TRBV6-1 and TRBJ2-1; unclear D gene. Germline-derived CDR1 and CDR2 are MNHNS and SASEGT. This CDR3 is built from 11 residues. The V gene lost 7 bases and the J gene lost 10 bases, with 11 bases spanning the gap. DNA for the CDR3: TGTGCCAGCAAGACTGTGACGGAGCAGTTCTTC. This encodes CASKTVTEQFF.

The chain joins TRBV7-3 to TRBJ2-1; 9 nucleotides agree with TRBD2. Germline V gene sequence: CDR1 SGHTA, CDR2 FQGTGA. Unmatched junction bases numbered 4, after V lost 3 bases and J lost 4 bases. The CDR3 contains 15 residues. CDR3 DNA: TGTGCCAGCAGCTTTACTAGCGGGCGGTACAATGAGCAGTTCTTC. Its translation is CASSFTSGRYNEQFF. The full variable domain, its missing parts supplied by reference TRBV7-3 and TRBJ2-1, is GAGVSQTPSNKVTEKGKYVELRCDPISGHTALYWYRQSLGQGPEFLIYFQGTGAADDSGLPNDRFFAVRPEGSVSTLKIQRTERGDSAVYLCASSFTSGRYNEQFFGPGTRLTVL.

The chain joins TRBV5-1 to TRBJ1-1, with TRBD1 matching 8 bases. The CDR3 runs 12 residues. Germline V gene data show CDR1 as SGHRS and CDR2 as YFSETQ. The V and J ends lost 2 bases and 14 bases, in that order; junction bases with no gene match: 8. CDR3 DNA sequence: TGCGCCAGCAGCTTTGGACAGGGTTTTTCCTTCTTT. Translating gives CASSFGQGFSFF.

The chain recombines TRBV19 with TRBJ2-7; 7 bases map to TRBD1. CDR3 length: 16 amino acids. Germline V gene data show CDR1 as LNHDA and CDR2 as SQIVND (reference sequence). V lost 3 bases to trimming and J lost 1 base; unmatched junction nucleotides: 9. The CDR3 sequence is CASSILPGQKSYEQYF. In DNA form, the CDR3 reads TGTGCCAGTAGTATCTTACCGGGACAGAAGTCCTACGAGCAGTACTTC.

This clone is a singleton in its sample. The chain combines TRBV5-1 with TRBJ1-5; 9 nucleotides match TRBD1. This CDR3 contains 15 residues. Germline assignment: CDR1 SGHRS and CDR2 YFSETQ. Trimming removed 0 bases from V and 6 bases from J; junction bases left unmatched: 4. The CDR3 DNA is TGCGCCAGCAGCTTGGAGGGACAGGGTGGTCAGCCCCAGCATTTT. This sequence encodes CASSLEGQGGQPQHF. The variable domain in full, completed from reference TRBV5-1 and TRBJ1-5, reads KAGVTQTPRYLIKTRGQQVTLSCSPISGHRSVSWYQQTPGQGLQFLFEYFSETQRNKGNFPGRFSGRQFSNSRSEMNVSTLELGDSALYLCASSLEGQGGQPQHFGDGTRLSIL.

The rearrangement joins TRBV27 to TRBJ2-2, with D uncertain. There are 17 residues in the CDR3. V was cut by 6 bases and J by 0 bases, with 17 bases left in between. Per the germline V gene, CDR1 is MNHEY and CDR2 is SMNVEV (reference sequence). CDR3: CASRPTPPPTNTGELFF. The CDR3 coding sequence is TGTGCCAGCAGGCCGACTCCCCCACCCACGAACACCGGGGAGCTGTTTTTT.

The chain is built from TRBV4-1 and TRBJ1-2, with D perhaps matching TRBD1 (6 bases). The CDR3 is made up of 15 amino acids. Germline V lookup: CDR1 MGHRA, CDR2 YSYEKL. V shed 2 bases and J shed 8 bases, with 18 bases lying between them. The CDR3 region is CASSQPLDSREGYTF. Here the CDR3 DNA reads TGCGCCAGCAGCCAACCTTTGGACAGCAGAGAAGGCTACACCTTC.

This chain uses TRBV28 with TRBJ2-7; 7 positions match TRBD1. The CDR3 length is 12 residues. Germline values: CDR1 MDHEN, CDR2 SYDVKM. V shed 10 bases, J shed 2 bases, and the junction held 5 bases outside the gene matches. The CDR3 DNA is TGTGCCATCGGGACAGACACCTACGAGCAGTACTTC. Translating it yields CAIGTDTYEQYF.

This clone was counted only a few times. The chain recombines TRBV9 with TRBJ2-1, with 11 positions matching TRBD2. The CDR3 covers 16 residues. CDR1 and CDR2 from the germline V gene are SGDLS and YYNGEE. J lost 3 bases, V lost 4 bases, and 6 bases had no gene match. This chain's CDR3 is CASSSGGTSGYNEQFF. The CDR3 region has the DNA TGTGCCAGCAGCTCCGGGGGGACTAGCGGCTACAATGAGCAGTTCTTC.

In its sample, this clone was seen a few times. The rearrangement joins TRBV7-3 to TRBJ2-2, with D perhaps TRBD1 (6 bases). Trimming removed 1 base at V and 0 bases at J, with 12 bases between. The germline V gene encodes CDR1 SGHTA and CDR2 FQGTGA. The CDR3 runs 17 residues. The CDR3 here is CASSLSPGQANTGELFF. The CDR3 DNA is TGTGCCAGCAGCTTAAGTCCGGGACAAGCGAACACCGGGGAGCTGTTTTTT.

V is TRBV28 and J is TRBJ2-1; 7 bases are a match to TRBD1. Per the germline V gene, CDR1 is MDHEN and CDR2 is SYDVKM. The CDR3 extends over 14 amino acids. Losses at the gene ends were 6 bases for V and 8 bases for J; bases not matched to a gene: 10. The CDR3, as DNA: TGTGCCAGCAGACCGACAGGGTTCAAGTATGAGCAGTTCTTC. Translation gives CASRPTGFKYEQFF.

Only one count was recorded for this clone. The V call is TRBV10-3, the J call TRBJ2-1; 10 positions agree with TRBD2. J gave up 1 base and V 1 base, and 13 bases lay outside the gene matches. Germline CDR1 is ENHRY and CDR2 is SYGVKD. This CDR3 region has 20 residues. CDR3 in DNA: TGTGCCATCAGTGAGTTTGAGGGCACTAGCGGGAAGGGTTCCTACAATGAGCAGTTCTTC. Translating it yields CAISEFEGTSGKGSYNEQFF.

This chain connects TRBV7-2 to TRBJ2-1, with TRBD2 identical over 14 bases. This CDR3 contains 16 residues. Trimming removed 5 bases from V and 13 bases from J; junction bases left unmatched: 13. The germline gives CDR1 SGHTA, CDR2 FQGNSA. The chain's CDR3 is CASSPGTSGSHALQFF. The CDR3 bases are TGTGCCAGCAGCCCGGGGACTAGCGGGAGCCACGCCCTACAGTTCTTC.

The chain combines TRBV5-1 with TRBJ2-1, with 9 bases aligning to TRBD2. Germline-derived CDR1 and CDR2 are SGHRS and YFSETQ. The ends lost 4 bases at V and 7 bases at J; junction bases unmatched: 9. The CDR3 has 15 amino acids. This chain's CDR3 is CASSVLAGEGNEQFF. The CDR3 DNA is TGCGCCAGCAGCGTATTAGCGGGAGAGGGGAATGAGCAGTTCTTC.

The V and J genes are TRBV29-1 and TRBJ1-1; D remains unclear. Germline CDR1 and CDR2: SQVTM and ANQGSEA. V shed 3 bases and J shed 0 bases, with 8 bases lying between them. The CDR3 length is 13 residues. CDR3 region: CSVDIAVNTEAFF. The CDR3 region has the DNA TGCAGCGTTGACATAGCCGTGAACACTGAAGCTTTCTTT.

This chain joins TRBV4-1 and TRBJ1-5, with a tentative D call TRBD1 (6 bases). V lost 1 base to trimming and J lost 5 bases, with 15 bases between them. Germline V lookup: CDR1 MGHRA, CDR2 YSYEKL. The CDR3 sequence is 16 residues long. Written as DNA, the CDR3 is TGCGCCAGCAGCCAAGGGCCCTACAAGGGGGATCAGCCCCAGCATTTT. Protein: CASSQGPYKGDQPQHF.

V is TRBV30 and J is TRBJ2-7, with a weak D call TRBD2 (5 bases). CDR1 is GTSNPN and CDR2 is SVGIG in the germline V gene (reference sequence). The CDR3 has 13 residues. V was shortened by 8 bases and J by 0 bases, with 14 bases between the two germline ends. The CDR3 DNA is TGTGCCCGCTCGCGTGGGAGCTCCTACGAGCAGTACTTC. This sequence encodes CARSRGSSYEQYF.

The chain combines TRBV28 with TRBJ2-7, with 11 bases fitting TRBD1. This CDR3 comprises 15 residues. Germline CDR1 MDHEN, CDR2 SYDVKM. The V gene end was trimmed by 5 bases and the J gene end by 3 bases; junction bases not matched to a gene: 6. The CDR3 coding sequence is TGTGCCAGCAGTACACCGGGACAGGGGGGCTACGAGCAGTACTTC. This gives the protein CASSTPGQGGYEQYF.

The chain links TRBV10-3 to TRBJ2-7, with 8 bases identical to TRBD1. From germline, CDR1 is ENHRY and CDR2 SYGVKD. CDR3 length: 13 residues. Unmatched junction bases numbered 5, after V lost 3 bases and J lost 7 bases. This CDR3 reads CAISDGRGQEQYF. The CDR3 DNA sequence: TGTGCCATCAGTGACGGCAGGGGGCAGGAGCAGTACTTC.

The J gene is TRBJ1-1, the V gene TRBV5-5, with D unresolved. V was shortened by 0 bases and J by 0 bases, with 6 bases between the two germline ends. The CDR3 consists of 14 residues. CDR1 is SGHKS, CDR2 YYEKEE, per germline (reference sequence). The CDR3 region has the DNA TGTGCCAGCAGCTTGGTACTTATGAACACTGAAGCTTTCTTT. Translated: CASSLVLMNTEAFF.

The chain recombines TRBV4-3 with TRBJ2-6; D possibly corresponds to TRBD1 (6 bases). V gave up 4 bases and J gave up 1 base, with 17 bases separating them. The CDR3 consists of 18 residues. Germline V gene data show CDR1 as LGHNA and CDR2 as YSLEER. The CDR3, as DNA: TGCGCCAGCAGCCGAAACAGGGCCCCACGGTCTGGGGCCAACGTCCTGACTTTC. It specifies CASSRNRAPRSGANVLTF.

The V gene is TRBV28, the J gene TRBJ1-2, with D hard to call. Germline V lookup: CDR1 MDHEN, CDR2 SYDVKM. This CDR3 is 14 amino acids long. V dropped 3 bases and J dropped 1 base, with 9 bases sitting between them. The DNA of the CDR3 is TGTGCCAGCAGTTTTTCAGTGATTAACTATGGCTACACCTTC. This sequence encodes CASSFSVINYGYTF.

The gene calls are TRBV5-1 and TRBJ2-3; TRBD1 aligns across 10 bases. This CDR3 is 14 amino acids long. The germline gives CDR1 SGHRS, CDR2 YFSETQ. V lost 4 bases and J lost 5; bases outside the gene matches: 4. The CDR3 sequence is CASSRGQGRDTQYF. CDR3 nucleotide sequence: TGCGCCAGCAGCAGGGGACAGGGGAGAGATACGCAGTATTTT.

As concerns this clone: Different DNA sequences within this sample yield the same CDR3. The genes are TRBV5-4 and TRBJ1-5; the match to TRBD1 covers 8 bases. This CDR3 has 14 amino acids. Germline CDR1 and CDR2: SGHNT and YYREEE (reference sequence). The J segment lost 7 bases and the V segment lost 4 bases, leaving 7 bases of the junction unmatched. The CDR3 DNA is TGTGCCAGCAGCCAGGACAGGGACCGACAGCCCCAGCATTTT. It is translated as CASSQDRDRQPQHF.

The chain's CDR3 is CASSLDGGRPSYEQYF. The CDR3 DNA is TGTGCCAGCAGCTTGGATGGCGGGAGGCCAAGCTACGAGCAGTACTTC. The V gene is TRBV5-4, the J gene TRBJ2-7; 8 positions agree with TRBD2. CDR3 length: 16 residues. The germline CDR1 and CDR2 sequences are SGHNT and YYREEE (reference sequence). The J segment lost 3 bases and the V segment lost 0 bases, leaving 8 bases of the junction unmatched. Filled out from reference TRBV5-4 and TRBJ2-7, the complete variable domain reads ETGVTQSPTHLIKTRGQQVTLRCSSQSGHNTVSWYQQALGQGPQFIFQYYREEENGRGNFPPRFSGLQFPNYSSELNVNALELDDSALYLCASSLDGGRPSYEQYFGPGTRLTVT.

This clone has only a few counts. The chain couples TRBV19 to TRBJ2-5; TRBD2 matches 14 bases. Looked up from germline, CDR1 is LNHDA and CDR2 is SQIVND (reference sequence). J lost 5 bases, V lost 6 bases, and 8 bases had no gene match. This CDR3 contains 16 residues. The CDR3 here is CASRPGLAGDGETQYF. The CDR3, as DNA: TGTGCCAGTAGACCGGGACTAGCGGGAGATGGGGAGACCCAGTACTTC. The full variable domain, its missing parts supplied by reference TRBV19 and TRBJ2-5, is DGGITQSPKYLFRKEGQNVTLSCEQNLNHDAMYWYRQDPGQGLRLIYYSQIVNDFQKGDIAEGYSVSREKKESFPLTVTSAQKNPTAFYLCASRPGLAGDGETQYFGPGTRLLVL.

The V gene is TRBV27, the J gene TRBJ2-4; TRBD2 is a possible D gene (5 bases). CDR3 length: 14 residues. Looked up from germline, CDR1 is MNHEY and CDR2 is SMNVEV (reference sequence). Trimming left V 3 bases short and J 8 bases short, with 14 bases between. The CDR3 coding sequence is TGTGCCAGCAGTTTTTCTAACGGGAAGGACATTCAGTACTTC. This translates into CASSFSNGKDIQYF.